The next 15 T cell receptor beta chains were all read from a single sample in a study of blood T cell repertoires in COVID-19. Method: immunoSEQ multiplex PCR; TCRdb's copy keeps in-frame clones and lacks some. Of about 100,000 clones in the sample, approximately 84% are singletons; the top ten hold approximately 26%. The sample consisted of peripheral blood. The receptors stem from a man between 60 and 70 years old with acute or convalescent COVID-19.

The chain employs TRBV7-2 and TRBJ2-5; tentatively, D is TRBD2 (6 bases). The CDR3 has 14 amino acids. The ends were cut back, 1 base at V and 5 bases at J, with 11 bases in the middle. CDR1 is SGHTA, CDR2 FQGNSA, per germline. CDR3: CASSLVRETETQYF. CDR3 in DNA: TGTGCCAGCAGCTTAGTCCGGGAGACGGAGACCCAGTACTTC. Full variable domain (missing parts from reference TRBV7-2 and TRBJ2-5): GAGVSQSPSNKVTEKGKDVELRCDPISGHTALYWYRQSLGQGLEFLIYFQGNSAPDKSGLPSDRFSAERTGGSVSTLTIQRTQQEDSAVYLCASSLVRETETQYFGPGTRLLVL.

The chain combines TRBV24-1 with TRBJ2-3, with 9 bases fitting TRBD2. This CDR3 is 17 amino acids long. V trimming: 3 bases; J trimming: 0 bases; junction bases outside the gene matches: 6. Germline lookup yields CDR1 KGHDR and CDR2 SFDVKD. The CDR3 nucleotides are TGTGCCACCAGTGATCCGACTAGCGGAACTAGCACAGATACGCAGTATTTT. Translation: CATSDPTSGTSTDTQYF.

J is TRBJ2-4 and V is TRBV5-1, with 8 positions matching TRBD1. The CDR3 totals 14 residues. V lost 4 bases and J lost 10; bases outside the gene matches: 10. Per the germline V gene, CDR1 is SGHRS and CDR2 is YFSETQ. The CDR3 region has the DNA TGCGCCAGCAGCACACCCGGGACAGGATCTATTCAGTACTTC. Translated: CASSTPGTGSIQYF.

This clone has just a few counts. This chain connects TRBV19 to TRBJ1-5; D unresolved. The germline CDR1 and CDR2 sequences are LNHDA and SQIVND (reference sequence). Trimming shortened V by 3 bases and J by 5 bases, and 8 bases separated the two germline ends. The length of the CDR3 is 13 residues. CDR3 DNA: TGTGCCAGTAGTATGCAGTTGTATCAGCCCCAGCATTTT. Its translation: CASSMQLYQPQHF.

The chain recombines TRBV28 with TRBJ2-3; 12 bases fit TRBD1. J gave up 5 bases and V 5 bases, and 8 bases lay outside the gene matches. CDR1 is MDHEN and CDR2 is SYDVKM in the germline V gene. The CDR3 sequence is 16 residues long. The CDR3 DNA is TGTGCCAGCAGTCCCGCGTGGGACAGGGGGCAAGATACGCAGTATTTT. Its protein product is CASSPAWDRGQDTQYF.

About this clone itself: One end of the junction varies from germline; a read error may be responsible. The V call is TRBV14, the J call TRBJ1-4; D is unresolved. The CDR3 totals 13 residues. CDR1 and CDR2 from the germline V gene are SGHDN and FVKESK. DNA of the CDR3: TGTGCCAGCAGCCAAACGAGAGGTTCCCCCCTTATATTT. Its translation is CASSQTRGSPLIF.

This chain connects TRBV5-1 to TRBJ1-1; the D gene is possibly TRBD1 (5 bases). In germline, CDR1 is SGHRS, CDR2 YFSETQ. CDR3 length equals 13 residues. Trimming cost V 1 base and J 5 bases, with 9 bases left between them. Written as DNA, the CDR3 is TGCGCCAGCAGCTTGTTTTCAGGGACTGAAGCTTTCTTT. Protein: CASSLFSGTEAFF.

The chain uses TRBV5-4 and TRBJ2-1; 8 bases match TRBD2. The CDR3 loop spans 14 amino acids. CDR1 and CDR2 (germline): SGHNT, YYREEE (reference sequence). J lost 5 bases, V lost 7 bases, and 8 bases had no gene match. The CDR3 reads CASWVAGGNNEQFF. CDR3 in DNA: TGTGCCAGCTGGGTGGCGGGAGGTAACAATGAGCAGTTCTTC.

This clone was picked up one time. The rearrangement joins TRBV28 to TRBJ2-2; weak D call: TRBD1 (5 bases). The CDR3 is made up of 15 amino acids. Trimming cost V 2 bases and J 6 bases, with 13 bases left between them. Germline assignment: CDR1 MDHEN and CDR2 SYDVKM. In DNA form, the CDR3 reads TGTGCCAGCAGTTTAAGGGGCCCCACGGCCGGGGAGCTGTTTTTT. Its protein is CASSLRGPTAGELFF.

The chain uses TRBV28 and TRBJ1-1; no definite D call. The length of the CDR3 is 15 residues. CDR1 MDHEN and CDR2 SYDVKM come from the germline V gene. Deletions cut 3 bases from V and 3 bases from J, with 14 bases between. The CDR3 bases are TGTGCCAGCAGTTTTCCCCCAAAGCCCCACACTGAAGCTTTCTTT. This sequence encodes CASSFPPKPHTEAFF.

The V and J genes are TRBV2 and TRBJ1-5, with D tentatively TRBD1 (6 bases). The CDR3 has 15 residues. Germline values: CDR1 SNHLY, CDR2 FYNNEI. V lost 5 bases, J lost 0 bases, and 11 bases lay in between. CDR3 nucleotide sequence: TGTGCCAGCAGTACAGGACAGCCTAGCAATCAGCCCCAGCATTTT. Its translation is CASSTGQPSNQPQHF. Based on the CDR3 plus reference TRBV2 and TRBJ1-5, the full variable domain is EPEVTQTPSHQVTQMGQEVILRCVPISNHLYFYWYRQILGQKVEFLVSFYNNEISEKSEIFDDQFSVERPDGSNFTLKIRSTKLEDSAMYFCASSTGQPSNQPQHFGDGTRLSIL.

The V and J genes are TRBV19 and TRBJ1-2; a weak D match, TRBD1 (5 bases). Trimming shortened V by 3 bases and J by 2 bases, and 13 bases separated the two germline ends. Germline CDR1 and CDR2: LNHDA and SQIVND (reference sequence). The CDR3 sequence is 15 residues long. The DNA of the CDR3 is TGTGCCAGTAGTATTAACCCCGACAGCAACTATGGCTACACCTTC. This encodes CASSINPDSNYGYTF. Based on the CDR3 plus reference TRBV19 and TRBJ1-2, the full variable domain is DGGITQSPKYLFRKEGQNVTLSCEQNLNHDAMYWYRQDPGQGLRLIYYSQIVNDFQKGDIAEGYSVSREKKESFPLTVTSAQKNPTAFYLCASSINPDSNYGYTFGSGTRLTVV.

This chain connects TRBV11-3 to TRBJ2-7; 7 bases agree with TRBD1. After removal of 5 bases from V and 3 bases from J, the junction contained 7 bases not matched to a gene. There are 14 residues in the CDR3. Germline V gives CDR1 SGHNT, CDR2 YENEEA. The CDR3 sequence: CASSPRTGLYEQYF. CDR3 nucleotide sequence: TGTGCCAGCAGCCCCCGGACAGGACTCTACGAGCAGTACTTC.

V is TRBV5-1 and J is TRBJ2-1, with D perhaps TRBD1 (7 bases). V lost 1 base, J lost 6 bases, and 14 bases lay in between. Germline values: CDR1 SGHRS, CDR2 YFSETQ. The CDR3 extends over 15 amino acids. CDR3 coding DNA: TGCGCCAGCAGCTTGCCAGGGGGGTATGGCAATGAGCAGTTCTTC. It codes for CASSLPGGYGNEQFF.

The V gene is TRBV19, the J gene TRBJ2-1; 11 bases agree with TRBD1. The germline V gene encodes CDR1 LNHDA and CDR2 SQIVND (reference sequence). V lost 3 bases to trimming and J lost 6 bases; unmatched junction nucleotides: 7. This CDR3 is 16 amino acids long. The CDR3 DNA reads TGTGCCAGTAGTATTGAGGACAGGGGGCAAAGCAATGAGCAGTTCTTC. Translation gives CASSIEDRGQSNEQFF. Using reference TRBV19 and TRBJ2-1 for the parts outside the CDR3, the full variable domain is DGGITQSPKYLFRKEGQNVTLSCEQNLNHDAMYWYRQDPGQGLRLIYYSQIVNDFQKGDIAEGYSVSREKKESFPLTVTSAQKNPTAFYLCASSIEDRGQSNEQFFGPGTRLTVL.